The present TCR beta chain was sequenced within a study of lymphopenia after photon versus proton radiotherapy. The germline V and J ends were trimmed by 2 bases and 6 bases, with 11 bases remaining between them. The CDR3 loop spans 14 amino acids. Germline-derived CDR1 and CDR2 are LNHDA and SQIVND (reference sequence). TCRdb's table, derived via immunoSEQ multiplex PCR, lists solely in-frame clones and lacks some. This repertoire shows about 70,000 clones, around 87% found once; its top ten account for under 14%. General study points: After lymphocyte nadir, photon-treated repertoires showed oligoclonal expansion, especially CD8+ Temra. Under photons, naive T cells and diversity fell while effector/memory populations rose. Authors raise, but do not show, better survival with proton therapy.

Worth noting for this clone: Antigen unknown.

The material was peripheral blood, obtained from a patient treated with proton-based radiotherapy. The gene calls are TRBV19 and TRBJ2-1; D is unresolved. The sequence was obtained from a man at least 80 years old with esophageal cancer. The CDR3 loop reads CASSIKSSANEQFF. In DNA form, the CDR3 reads TGTGCCAGTAGTATAAAATCCTCGGCCAATGAGCAGTTCTTC. Complete variable domain (other parts from reference TRBV19 and TRBJ2-1): DGGITQSPKYLFRKEGQNVTLSCEQNLNHDAMYWYRQDPGQGLRLIYYSQIVNDFQKGDIAEGYSVSREKKESFPLTVTSAQKNPTAFYLCASSIKSSANEQFFGPGTRLTVL.